The 18 T cell receptor beta chains below come from one sample, sequenced in a study of glioma-infiltrating T cells. TCR alpha and beta CDR3 regions were amplified from RNA using iRepertoire nested multiplex PCR. One entry per CDR3 protein, called by TCRdb with MiXCR from the multiplex PCR reads. This sample has more than 90,000 distinct CDR3 sequences, with 40% found just once. The sequencing sample was made of glioma tissue, nonneoplastic brain tissue, or PBMCs (not recorded which). Receptor source: a human donor with low-grade glioma or glioblastoma, undergoing nonglioma brain surgery, or in good health (not recorded which).

This clonotype was counted once. Since a much larger clone is just one base distant, this may be a read error. The CDR3 sequence is CASSTYGTGIYEQYF. As DNA, the CDR3 is TGTGCCAGTAGTACCTACGGGACAGGGATTTACGAGCAGTACTTC. The rearrangement joins TRBV19 to TRBJ2-7, with TRBD1 matching 9 bases. Per the germline V gene, CDR1 is LNHDA and CDR2 is SQIVND (reference sequence). The CDR3 has 15 amino acids. J was trimmed by 4 bases and V by 4 bases; bases with no gene match: 8.

This clonotype was seen many times. The chain recombines TRBV19 with TRBJ2-7, with D possibly matching TRBD2 (5 bases). The V end was cut by 8 bases, the J end by 3 bases, with 11 bases between. Per germline, CDR1 LNHDA and CDR2 SQIVND (reference sequence). The CDR3 contains 12 residues. CDR3 DNA sequence: TGTGCCAGTGGCCGACGGGGCTACGAGCAGTACTTC. Translation gives CASGRRGYEQYF.

Remarks on this clonotype: Given a much more abundant clone one base away, this may be a read error. The genes are TRBV2 and TRBJ2-6; D may be TRBD1 or TRBD2 (5 bases each). CDR3 size: 16 residues. The germline gives CDR1 SNHLY, CDR2 FYNNEI. CDR3: CASSDLKDSGANVQTF. CDR3 nucleotide sequence: TGTGCCAGCAGTGACCTTAAGGACTCTGGGGCCAACGTCCAGACTTTC.

This clonotype was observed many times. The genes are TRBV7-9 and TRBJ2-1; 8 bases map to TRBD2. With V trimmed by 1 base and J by 0 bases, 5 bases remained unmatched. The germline CDR1 and CDR2 sequences are SEHNR and FQNEAQ (reference sequence). This CDR3 contains 17 residues. CDR3 nucleotide sequence: TGTGCCAGCAGCTTAGTACTAGCGGAGAGCTCCTACAATGAGCAGTTCTTC. Protein sequence: CASSLVLAESSYNEQFF.

This clonotype was seen repeatedly, ten times or more. The chain carries TRBV19 and TRBJ2-1; 9 bases match TRBD2. Trimming took 3 bases from V and 10 from J; bases not matched to a gene: 10. Germline V CDR1 and CDR2: LNHDA, SQIVND (reference sequence). CDR3 length: 15 residues. This chain's CDR3 is CASSIIWRGGREQFF. In DNA form, the CDR3 reads TGTGCCAGTAGTATTATCTGGCGGGGGGGCAGGGAGCAGTTCTTC.

The chain uses TRBV9 and TRBJ2-3; TRBD1 is a possible D gene (6 bases). Trimming shortened V by 0 bases and J by 5 bases, and 16 bases separated the two germline ends. The CDR3 extends over 16 amino acids. CDR1 and CDR2 from the germline V gene are SGDLS and YYNGEE. The CDR3 nucleotides are TGTGCCAGCAGCGTAGACGGCGACCAGGGGCGAGATACGCAGTATTTT. Protein sequence: CASSVDGDQGRDTQYF. The entire variable domain, with the rest obtained from reference TRBV9 and TRBJ2-3, is as follows: DSGVTQTPKHLITATGQRVTLRCSPRSGDLSVYWYQQSLDQGLQFLIQYYNGEERAKGNILERFSAQQFPDLHSELNLSSLELGDSALYFCASSVDGDQGRDTQYFGPGTRLTVL.

This clonotype was found a few times. It may be a read error: a sequence one base away is much more abundant. This chain joins TRBV24-1 and TRBJ2-7, with D unclear. Germline lookup yields CDR1 KGHDR and CDR2 SFDVKD. This CDR3 has 14 residues. The CDR3 sequence: CAASDSGFKVEQYF. In DNA, the CDR3 is TGTGCCGCCAGTGATTCTGGATTTAAGGTCGAGCAGTACTTC.

Many counts were recorded for this clonotype. The V and J genes are TRBV2 and TRBJ2-5; D is ambiguous. Trimming took 3 bases from V and 1 from J, leaving 6 bases between them. Germline CDR1 and CDR2: SNHLY and FYNNEI. The CDR3 runs to 13 residues. The chain's CDR3 is CASSDTLQETQYF. As DNA, the CDR3 is TGTGCCAGCAGTGATACCCTCCAAGAGACCCAGTACTTC. The complete variable domain, with remaining parts taken from reference TRBV2 and TRBJ2-5, reads EPEVTQTPSHQVTQMGQEVILRCVPISNHLYFYWYRQILGQKVEFLVSFYNNEISEKSEIFDDQFSVERPDGSNFTLKIRSTKLEDSAMYFCASSDTLQETQYFGPGTRLLVL.

The J gene is TRBJ2-7, the V gene TRBV6-1; possible D gene TRBD1, 7 bases. V dropped 1 base and J dropped 5 bases, with 15 bases sitting between them. Germline CDR1 reads MNHNS; CDR2 reads SASEGT. The CDR3 is 15 amino acids. This chain's CDR3 is CASSEEDYRGHEQYF. CDR3 bases: TGTGCCAGCAGTGAAGAGGACTACAGGGGCCACGAGCAGTACTTC.

About this clonotype itself: At one of its ends the junction is not consistent with the germline gene, which may arise from a read error. This chain joins TRBV5-6 and TRBJ1-5; no definite D call. This CDR3 comprises 13 residues. The germline V gene encodes CDR1 SGHDT and CDR2 YYEEEE. Here the CDR3 DNA reads TGTGCCAGCAGATTGGCCGGGAGTCAGCCCCAGCATTTT. Translated: CASRLAGSQPQHF.

Points on this clonotype: A read error may produce the germline difference seen at one junction end. The J gene is TRBJ2-5, the V gene TRBV11-2, with a tentative D call TRBD2 (5 bases). CDR3 length: 13 amino acids. Germline assignment: CDR1 SGHAT and CDR2 FQNNGV. Here the CDR3 reads CASSSERGETQYF. CDR3 coding DNA: TGCGCCAGCAGCTCCGAACGCGGGGAGACCCAGTACTTC.

This clonotype was detected many times. The genes are TRBV20-1 and TRBJ2-1, with 8 positions matching TRBD2. Germline V gene lookup returns CDR1 DFQATT and CDR2 SNEGSKA (reference sequence). The CDR3 is 15 residues long. V was clipped by 7 bases and J by 6 bases; unmatched bases: 14. CDR3 in amino acids: CSVGAGTSGFNEQFF. In DNA form, the CDR3 reads TGCAGTGTCGGGGCAGGGACTAGTGGTTTCAATGAGCAGTTCTTC.

This clonotype was observed at least ten times. The J gene is TRBJ2-7, the V gene TRBV2, with a weak D call TRBD1 (5 bases). The CDR3 has 13 amino acids. V lost 1 base to trimming and J lost 4 bases, with 8 bases between them. Looked up from germline, CDR1 is SNHLY and CDR2 is FYNNEI. The CDR3 sequence is CASSEGGAYEQYF. Written as DNA, the CDR3 is TGTGCCAGCAGTGAAGGTGGGGCATACGAGCAGTACTTC.

As for this clonotype: This may come from a read error, since a much larger clone is one base off. This chain connects TRBV29-1 to TRBJ2-3, with a possible D match to TRBD1 (5 bases). The CDR3 extends over 14 amino acids. Trimming removed 4 bases from V and 0 bases from J, with 11 bases in between. Germline V gene sequence: CDR1 SQVTM, CDR2 ANQGSEA. This CDR3 reads CSVAEGASTDTQYF. The DNA for the CDR3 is TGCAGCGTTGCTGAAGGGGCTAGCACAGATACGCAGTATTTT.

This clonotype was counted ten times or more. V and J are TRBV7-9 and TRBJ1-2; TRBD1 matches 9 bases. V lost 9 bases, J lost 2 bases, and 4 bases stayed unmatched. The CDR3 loop spans 13 amino acids. Germline V lookup: CDR1 SEHNR, CDR2 FQNEAQ (reference sequence). In DNA form, the CDR3 reads TGTGCCAGTGCCGGGACAGGGAACTATGGCTACACCTTC. Protein: CASAGTGNYGYTF.

This clonotype has just a few counts. The conserved final phenylalanine or tryptophan is absent from the CDR3, which likely points to a read error. The chain has TRBV7-3 and TRBJ2-1; 9 nucleotides agree with TRBD2. CDR3 size: 18 residues. Trimming at V came to 4 bases and at J to 3 bases, leaving 13 bases not matched to a gene. Germline-derived CDR1 and CDR2 are SGHTA and FQGTGA. The CDR3 loop reads CASSSRGIAGESYNEQFS. The CDR3 nucleotides read TGTGCCAGCAGCTCCCGTGGAATAGCGGGGGAAAGCTACAATGAGCAGTTCTCC.

As to this clonotype: Possible read error: a much larger clone is one base away. The CDR3 bases are TGTGCCAGCAGCCATGGCGGGGTGTCCACTGAAGCTTCCTTT. This translates into CASSHGGVSTEASF. The rearrangement links TRBV14 to TRBJ1-1, with D unclear. There are 14 residues in the CDR3. Germline CDR1 and CDR2: SGHDN and FVKESK.

For this clonotype: This clone may be a read error of a much larger clone one base away. CDR3 residues: CASSMGRRGGETGELFF. The CDR3 nucleotides are TGTGCCAGTAGTATGGGGCGTCGGGGGGGTGAGACCGGGGAGCTGTTTTTT. The rearrangement uses TRBV19 and TRBJ2-2; 8 bases line up with TRBD2. Germline lookup yields CDR1 LNHDA and CDR2 SQIVND (reference sequence). The CDR3 is made up of 17 amino acids. The ends lost 3 bases at V and 5 bases at J; junction bases unmatched: 11.